One and the same sample provided the 32 T cell receptor beta chains below, sequenced in a study of graft-versus-host responses after intestinal transplantation. Profiling relied on immunoSEQ multiplex PCR, and the TCRdb table lists in-frame clones only, not all of them. The sample records around 43,000 clones, 91% being singletons. Sequences were derived from PBMCs, sampled 524 days after transplant. The receptors come from a human patient who received an intestinal transplant, so some T cells may come from the graft donor.

The rearrangement joins TRBV5-1 to TRBJ2-2, with TRBD1 matching over 9 bases. V trimming: 6 bases; J trimming: 1 base; junction bases outside the gene matches: 1. Germline loops: CDR1 SGHRS, CDR2 YFSETQ. This CDR3 contains 14 residues. The CDR3 DNA follows: TGCGCCAGCAACAGGGGGCAGAACACCGGGGAGCTGTTTTTT. Translated, it gives CASNRGQNTGELFF.

This clone was observed once. This chain uses TRBV28 with TRBJ1-6; tentative D call: TRBD1 (5 bases). Deletions cut 5 bases from V and 6 bases from J, with 8 bases between. The germline V gene has CDR1 MDHEN and CDR2 SYDVKM. The CDR3 is 13 amino acids. In DNA form, the CDR3 reads TGTGCCAGCAGTGCGACAGTTAATTCACCCCTCCACTTT. Its translation: CASSATVNSPLHF.

In the case of this clone: A read error may account for a junction end that differs from germline. The rearrangement joins TRBV6-5 to TRBJ1-4, with D tentatively TRBD1 (5 bases). The CDR3 is 15 residues long. Per the germline V gene, CDR1 is MNHEY and CDR2 is SVGAGI. CDR3 coding DNA: TGTGCCAGCAGATACTCCGGGACGGGTAATGAAAAACTGTTTTTT. Protein: CASRYSGTGNEKLFF.

V and J are TRBV28 and TRBJ2-7, with D unclear. V was clipped by 2 bases and J by 3 bases, with 2 bases between them. Looked up from germline, CDR1 is MDHEN and CDR2 is SYDVKM. The CDR3 length is 11 residues. CDR3 DNA: TGTGCCAGCAGTTTACACTACGAGCAGTACTTC. As protein: CASSLHYEQYF.

Only one count was recorded for this clone. The chain uses TRBV4-2 and TRBJ2-5; 11 nucleotides line up with TRBD2. Germline V gene sequence: CDR1 LGHNA, CDR2 YNFKEQ. V gave up 0 bases and J gave up 5 bases; unmatched junction bases: 5. The CDR3 runs 16 residues. Written as DNA, the CDR3 is TGTGCCAGCAGCCAAGAATTAGCGGGAGGGACGGAGACCCAGTACTTC. This translates into CASSQELAGGTETQYF.

The chain combines TRBV2 with TRBJ2-5; D remains ambiguous. The CDR3 spans 13 residues. Germline V lookup: CDR1 SNHLY, CDR2 FYNNEI. Deletions cut 4 bases from V and 4 bases from J, with 10 bases between. The CDR3 sequence: CASSGGQAETQYF. CDR3 sequence (DNA): TGTGCCAGCAGTGGTGGCCAAGCAGAGACCCAGTACTTC.

The V gene is TRBV27, the J gene TRBJ2-3; no clear D gene. V shed 1 base and J shed 1 base, with 12 bases lying between them. Germline CDR1 reads MNHEY; CDR2 reads SMNVEV (reference sequence). CDR3 size: 16 residues. DNA for the CDR3: TGTGCCAGCAGTTTATTTCCCCCCCGACGCACAGATACGCAGTATTTT. It specifies CASSLFPPRRTDTQYF.

This clone appeared a few times. This chain links TRBV28 with TRBJ2-7, with TRBD2 as a possible D gene (5 bases). CDR3 length equals 10 residues. V lost 8 bases and J 5 bases, leaving 7 bases between the germline ends. Per the germline V gene, CDR1 is MDHEN and CDR2 is SYDVKM. The CDR3 DNA reads TGTGCCAGCCGGGATAACGAGCAGTACTTC. It translates to CASRDNEQYF.

This clone was counted a single time. The V call is TRBV6-4, the J call TRBJ1-5, with no clear D. The V gene's germline CDR1 is MRHNA and CDR2 SNTAGT. Trimming removed 4 bases from V and 6 bases from J, with 16 bases in between. This CDR3 comprises 15 residues. In DNA form, the CDR3 reads TGTGCCAGCAGTGCCCCCCCCCAATGGGGTCAGCCCCAGCATTTT. The encoded protein is CASSAPPQWGQPQHF.

The chain links TRBV9 to TRBJ2-5; 7 nucleotides line up with TRBD2. Germline values: CDR1 SGDLS, CDR2 YYNGEE. This CDR3 spans 15 amino acids. Germline trimming cut 3 bases from V and 0 bases from J; bases unmatched to any gene: 5. CDR3 in amino acids: CASSEAGAHQETQYF. In DNA form, the CDR3 reads TGTGCCAGCAGCGAGGCGGGAGCCCACCAAGAGACCCAGTACTTC. The entire variable domain, with the rest obtained from reference TRBV9 and TRBJ2-5, is as follows: DSGVTQTPKHLITATGQRVTLRCSPRSGDLSVYWYQQSLDQGLQFLIQYYNGEERAKGNILERFSAQQFPDLHSELNLSSLELGDSALYFCASSEAGAHQETQYFGPGTRLLVL.

This clone was seen only a few times. The chain has TRBV20-1 and TRBJ2-7, with D possibly TRBD1 on 5 matching bases. The CDR3 runs 11 residues. Deletions cut 4 bases from V and 4 bases from J, with 8 bases between. Germline CDR1 and CDR2: DFQATT and SNEGSKA (reference sequence). CDR3 amino acids: CSATDTYEQYF. CDR3 nucleotides: TGCAGTGCTACGGACACTTACGAGCAGTACTTC.

The CDR3 protein is CSVAPGSLLGQYF. The CDR3 DNA reads as TGCAGCGTTGCCCCCGGGTCCCTGCTTGGGCAGTACTTC. The chain employs TRBV29-1 and TRBJ2-7; D uncertain. The CDR3 totals 13 residues. CDR1 is SQVTM, CDR2 ANQGSEA, per germline. The V end was cut by 4 bases, the J end by 9 bases, with 19 bases between.

The chain combines TRBV30 with TRBJ2-2; 7 bases align to TRBD2. Germline values: CDR1 GTSNPN, CDR2 SVGIG (reference sequence). The CDR3 spans 15 residues. With V trimmed by 2 bases and J by 2 bases, 5 bases remained unmatched. The CDR3 protein is CAWSLSGVNTGELFF. DNA of the CDR3: TGTGCCTGGAGTTTAAGCGGGGTAAACACCGGGGAGCTGTTTTTT.

V gene TRBV9 combines with J gene TRBJ2-1; weak D call: TRBD2 (6 bases). V was clipped by 0 bases and J by 4 bases, with 14 bases between them. In germline, CDR1 is SGDLS, CDR2 YYNGEE. CDR3 size: 16 residues. CDR3 sequence (DNA): TGTGCCAGCAGCGTAGGTGGCGGGACGATTTACAATGAGCAGTTCTTC. It is translated as CASSVGGGTIYNEQFF.

The chain joins TRBV14 to TRBJ1-3, with no clear D. V lost 1 base and J 7 bases, leaving 11 bases between the germline ends. The CDR3 consists of 14 residues. Germline lookup yields CDR1 SGHDN and CDR2 FVKESK. CDR3 coding DNA: TGTGCCAGCAGCCAAGCGAAGTTCGGGAACACCATATATTTT. Protein sequence: CASSQAKFGNTIYF.

The table lists this clone with a count of one. The chain employs TRBV6-5 and TRBJ2-7, with TRBD1 as a possible D gene (5 bases). V was cut by 6 bases and J by 0 bases, with 6 bases left in between. Germline V gene data show CDR1 as MNHEY and CDR2 as SVGAGI. The CDR3 is made up of 12 amino acids. The CDR3 nucleotides are TGTGCCAGCAGGACAGCCTCCTACGAGCAGTACTTC. Translating it yields CASRTASYEQYF.

This clone has just one count. The chain uses TRBV9 and TRBJ2-7; no clear D gene. Germline CDR1 SGDLS, CDR2 YYNGEE. V lost 4 bases to trimming and J lost 0 bases, with 8 bases between them. The CDR3 has 13 amino acids. DNA of the CDR3: TGTGCCAGCAGCCCACGGACCTCCTACGAGCAGTACTTC. Translating gives CASSPRTSYEQYF.

The gene calls are TRBV9 and TRBJ2-2, with 8 bases matching TRBD2. J was trimmed by 3 bases and V by 0 bases; bases with no gene match: 4. CDR3 length equals 16 residues. Germline CDR1 reads SGDLS; CDR2 reads YYNGEE. The chain's CDR3 is CASSVDGREDTGELFF. Here the CDR3 DNA reads TGTGCCAGCAGCGTAGATGGGCGGGAGGACACCGGGGAGCTGTTTTTT.

V and J are TRBV7-8 and TRBJ2-1; D is unresolved. V gave up 2 bases and J gave up 4 bases, with 12 bases separating them. CDR1 and CDR2 (germline): SGHVS, FQNEAQ. The CDR3 is made up of 15 amino acids. The CDR3 nucleotides are TGTGCCAGCAGCTTATTTGAGGCAGCTTACAATGAGCAGTTCTTC. This sequence encodes CASSLFEAAYNEQFF.

The rearrangement joins TRBV5-8 to TRBJ1-2; D unresolved. Trimming pared 1 base from V and 2 bases from J, leaving 12 bases between. CDR3 size: 15 residues. Per germline, CDR1 SGHTS and CDR2 YDEGEE. CDR3 sequence reads: CASSLFAVGNYGYTF. The CDR3 DNA follows: TGTGCCAGCAGCTTGTTCGCGGTGGGAAACTATGGCTACACCTTC.

The chain joins TRBV11-2 to TRBJ2-1, with 8 bases that match TRBD2. The V gene end was trimmed by 0 bases and the J gene end by 2 bases; junction bases not matched to a gene: 3. The CDR3 runs 16 residues. Germline V gives CDR1 SGHAT, CDR2 FQNNGV. CDR3 coding DNA: TGTGCCAGCAGCTTAGACACGGGAGGGCCCTACAATGAGCAGTTCTTC. This gives the protein CASSLDTGGPYNEQFF.

The chain is built from TRBV5-1 and TRBJ1-1; 9 bases fit TRBD1. This CDR3 contains 15 residues. Germline V gives CDR1 SGHRS, CDR2 YFSETQ. The ends lost 3 bases at V and 4 bases at J; junction bases unmatched: 7. The CDR3 DNA reads TGCGCCAGCAGCTGGGGGGACAGGGCGACCACTGAAGCTTTCTTT. As protein: CASSWGDRATTEAFF. Together with reference TRBV5-1 and TRBJ1-1, the CDR3 gives the full variable domain: KAGVTQTPRYLIKTRGQQVTLSCSPISGHRSVSWYQQTPGQGLQFLFEYFSETQRNKGNFPGRFSGRQFSNSRSEMNVSTLELGDSALYLCASSWGDRATTEAFFGQGTRLTVV.

This clone was counted a single time. This chain joins TRBV4-1 and TRBJ1-1; no clear D gene. V lost 1 base to trimming and J lost 3 bases, with 6 bases between them. CDR1 is MGHRA, CDR2 YSYEKL, per germline. The CDR3 contains 13 residues. The CDR3 sequence: CASSQVMDTEAFF. CDR3 in DNA: TGCGCCAGCAGCCAAGTCATGGACACTGAAGCTTTCTTT.

This clone was recorded once. The chain has TRBV10-3 and TRBJ2-1; 10 bases are shared with TRBD1. Per the germline V gene, CDR1 is ENHRY and CDR2 is SYGVKD. V shed 8 bases and J 7 bases; nucleotides not matched to a gene: 2. The CDR3 has 12 residues. This CDR3 reads CAIEGQGNEQFF. The CDR3 coding sequence is TGTGCCATCGAGGGACAGGGGAATGAGCAGTTCTTC.

V gene TRBV13 combines with J gene TRBJ2-3, with D tentatively TRBD1 (5 bases). V lost 1 base and J lost 3, with 8 bases in between. The CDR3 has 14 residues. Per germline, CDR1 PRHDT and CDR2 FYEKMQ (reference sequence). The CDR3 protein is CASSLAGRTDTQYF. CDR3 DNA: TGTGCCAGCAGCTTAGCAGGGCGGACAGATACGCAGTATTTT.

The chain joins TRBV10-2 to TRBJ2-7; D might be TRBD1 (6 bases). Germline assignment: CDR1 WSHSY and CDR2 SAAADI. CDR3 size: 14 residues. Trimming removed 6 bases from V and 0 bases from J, with 12 bases in between. The CDR3 sequence is CASRTGPHSYEQYF. CDR3 DNA sequence: TGCGCCAGCAGGACAGGTCCTCACTCCTACGAGCAGTACTTC.

The DNA for the CDR3 is TGTGCCAGCAGTGATCCTTCATCCGGGACAGGGCGCACAGATACGCAGTATTTT. Protein sequence: CASSDPSSGTGRTDTQYF. The chain couples TRBV25-1 to TRBJ2-3, with TRBD1 identical over 9 bases. The germline V gene has CDR1 MGHDK and CDR2 SYGVNS. After removal of 3 bases from V and 1 base from J, the junction contained 11 bases not matched to a gene. The CDR3 is 18 amino acids.

The V call is TRBV6-4, the J call TRBJ1-1, with D tentatively TRBD1 (5 bases). Germline CDR1 MRHNA, CDR2 SNTAGT. Trimming stripped 3 bases from V and 0 bases from J, with 11 bases between. The CDR3 has 15 residues. CDR3: CASSECRVMNTEAFF. As DNA, the CDR3 is TGTGCCAGCAGTGAGTGCAGGGTGATGAACACTGAAGCTTTCTTT.

The chain combines TRBV6-1 with TRBJ1-5; perhaps TRBD1 as D (5 bases). Germline CDR1 is MNHNS and CDR2 is SASEGT. This CDR3 has 17 residues. V lost 3 bases and J 0 bases, leaving 15 bases between the germline ends. CDR3 sequence (DNA): TGTGCCAGCAGTGACGCCGGGACCCATTATAGCAATCAGCCCCAGCATTTT. Amino acid sequence: CASSDAGTHYSNQPQHF.

The rearrangement links TRBV19 to TRBJ2-7; 7 positions match TRBD2. This CDR3 has 13 residues. Losses at the gene ends were 5 bases for V and 3 bases for J; bases not matched to a gene: 4. From germline, CDR1 is LNHDA and CDR2 SQIVND (reference sequence). The CDR3 region has the DNA TGTGCCAGTAGTGGGACTATACTCTACGAGCAGTACTTC. Its protein product is CASSGTILYEQYF.

This clone is a singleton in its sample. The chain joins TRBV6-4 to TRBJ2-7; no firm D call. In germline, CDR1 is MRHNA, CDR2 SNTAGT. Trimming took 3 bases from V and 3 from J, leaving 9 bases between them. This CDR3 is built from 13 residues. CDR3 sequence: CASSELVLYEQYF. The CDR3 nucleotides read TGTGCCAGCAGTGAGCTAGTCCTCTACGAGCAGTACTTC.

This sequence joins TRBV12-5 and TRBJ2-1; D might be TRBD1 (6 bases). The CDR3 is made up of 14 amino acids. The germline V gene has CDR1 LGHNT and CDR2 FRNRAP. The V gene lost 6 bases and the J gene lost 8 bases, with 17 bases spanning the gap. The CDR3 is CASGRWAGDDEQFF. The CDR3 DNA sequence: TGTGCTAGTGGGAGATGGGCAGGGGACGATGAGCAGTTCTTC.